These T cell receptor beta chains were read from a single sample in a study of T cell responses to AZD1222 COVID-19 vaccine. Sequencing used immunoSEQ multiplex PCR; TCRdb keeps in-frame clones, though not all of them. The sample contains roughly 130,000 clones, over 75% of which appear only once. Source: peripheral blood, taken on day 0 of MenACWY control vaccination. The receptors shown here come from an adult in good health. CDR3s include the opening cysteine and the closing phenylalanine or tryptophan. Fields, in order: D gene, clone size, V gene, J gene, CDR3 DNA, CDR3 protein. The D gene is left open where the match is weak. For some rows the clone size is stated as once, few or many, or as a class when expanded; others skip it.

TRBD1	-	TRBV28	TRBJ2-7	TGTGCCAGCAGCGGGGGACAGGGTACGTCCTACGAGCAGTACTTC	CASSGGQGTSYEQYF
-	-	TRBV28	TRBJ2-3	TGTGCCAGCAGTTTCCGCAGCGGCACAGATACGCAGTATTTT	CASSFRSGTDTQYF
-	-	TRBV28	TRBJ2-1	TGTGCCAGCAGTGTCATGGTCCTCGACGCCTACAATGAGCAGTTCTTC	CASSVMVLDAYNEQFF
-	-	TRBV2	TRBJ2-6	TGTGCCAGCAGCTCCGGGGCACCCGGGGCCAACGTCCTGACTTTC	CASSSGAPGANVLTF
-	-	TRBV4-1	TRBJ2-7	TGCGCCAGCAGCCAAGTCCCGCGCCCAGAAGGGGAGCAGTACTTC	CASSQVPRPEGEQYF
-	-	TRBV29-1	TRBJ1-2	TGCAGCGGTGGTCGCGCGGATCGGTACGATGGCTACACCTTC	CSGGRADRYDGYTF
TRBD2	-	TRBV9	TRBJ2-5	TGTGCCAGCAGTCCCGGCGGGACTAGCGGGAGCAGAGAGACCCAGTACTTC	CASSPGGTSGSRETQYF
-	-	TRBV6-4	TRBJ2-3	TGTGCCAGCAGTGACTCCTGGATTACGGCGACTAGCACAGATACGCAGTATTTT	CASSDSWITATSTDTQYF
-	-	TRBV27	TRBJ2-7	TGTGCCAGCAGTTCCTACAGTTACTCCTACGAGCAGTACTTC	CASSSYSYSYEQYF
-	-	TRBV11-2	TRBJ2-7	TGTGCCAGCACCCTAACCTCAAGCGGAATCTCCTCCTACGAGCAGTACTTC	CASTLTSSGISSYEQYF
-	once	TRBV7-9	TRBJ2-7	TGTGCCAGCAGCTTGAACTTCTACGAGCAGTACTTC	CASSLNFYEQYF
TRBD1	-	TRBV7-3	TRBJ1-2	TGTGCCAGCAGCTTAAAACCCCGGACAGGGGGGATCGTCTATGGCTACACCTTC	CASSLKPRTGGIVYGYTF
TRBD1	-	TRBV5-6	TRBJ1-1	TGTGCCAGCAGAAGGACAGGGAGGAACACTGAAGCTTTCTTT	CASRRTGRNTEAFF
-	-	TRBV7-3	TRBJ1-4	TGTGCCAGCAGCTTAACCAGGGCCACTAATGAAAAACTGTTTTTT	CASSLTRATNEKLFF
TRBD1	-	TRBV14	TRBJ2-5	TGTGCCAGCAGCCTCCTCCCGGGACAGGGGGGCGAGACCCAGTACTTC	CASSLLPGQGGETQYF
-	-	TRBV9	TRBJ2-7	TGTGCCAGCAGCGTAGAGGTGGGGGCCTACGAGCAGTACTTC	CASSVEVGAYEQYF
-	-	TRBV4-1	TRBJ1-5	TGCGCCAGCAGCCAAGATCAGGGGCCCGGTCAGCCCCAGCATTTT	CASSQDQGPGQPQHF
-	-	TRBV5-1	TRBJ2-5	TGCGCCAGCAGCTTGGTCGGGCGAGGAGAGACCCAGTACTTC	CASSLVGRGETQYF
-	-	TRBV6-4	TRBJ2-2	TGTGCCAGCAGTGCCCGGGGTACCGGGGAGCTGTTTTTT	CASSARGTGELFF
-	-	TRBV5-1	TRBJ2-2	TGCGCCAGCAGCCCCTCGAACACCGGGGAGCTGTTTTTT	CASSPSNTGELFF
-	few	TRBV28	TRBJ1-2	TGTGCCACCACGAGAGGGAATGGCTACACCTTC	CATTRGNGYTF
-	-	TRBV5-1	TRBJ2-5	TGCGCCAGCAGCGACCAGACTAGGCGTGAGACCCAGTACTTC	CASSDQTRRETQYF
-	few	TRBV19	TRBJ1-2	TGTGCCAGTAGTGCCCTACCCGTAATCGGGGCACGCGGCTACACCTTC	CASSALPVIGARGYTF
-	-	TRBV6-4	TRBJ2-1	TGTGCCAGCAGTGGACAGCCCTCGTCCTACAATGAGCAGTTCTTC	CASSGQPSSYNEQFF
TRBD2	-	TRBV7-9	TRBJ2-7	TGTGCCAGCAGCCCCGCGGGAGGACACGAGCAGTACTTC	CASSPAGGHEQYF
-	-	TRBV25-1	TRBJ1-2	TGTGCCAGCAGTGCCCTTGGGGACTATGGCTACACCTTC	CASSALGDYGYTF
TRBD1	-	TRBV28	TRBJ2-7	TGTGCCAGCACCTCGACAGGGATCTACGAGCAGTACTTC	CASTSTGIYEQYF
-	-	TRBV5-1	TRBJ1-6	TGCGCCAGCAGCCTAGACACGGATTATTCACCCCTCCACTTT	CASSLDTDYSPLHF
-	-	TRBV6-5	TRBJ2-7	TGTGCCAGCAGTTCACACGTGTCCTACGAGCAGTACTTC	CASSSHVSYEQYF
-	once	TRBV7-9	TRBJ2-3	TGTGCCAGCAGCCACAGCGGGTGGTGGCAGTATTTT	CASSHSGWWQYF
TRBD2	-	TRBV3-1/TRBV3-2	TRBJ2-7	TGTGCCAGCAGCCAAAGTGGTAGCGGGAGGTCTTACGAGCAGTACTTC	CASSQSGSGRSYEQYF
-	few	TRBV28	TRBJ1-1	TGTGCCAGCAGTCCTATGACGTTGCTCCTGACCACTGAAGCTTTCTTT	CASSPMTLLLTTEAFF
-	-	TRBV6-4	TRBJ2-3	TGTGCCAGCAGTGGGACAGCTTCTAAAGGCGATACGCAGTATTTT	CASSGTASKGDTQYF
-	few	TRBV28	TRBJ1-3	TGTGCCAGCAGTCGGCACACCATATATTTT	CASSRHTIYF
TRBD2	-	TRBV2	TRBJ2-5	TGTGCCAGCGGTAGTAGCGGGAGTCAAGAGACCCAGTACTTC	CASGSSGSQETQYF
-	-	TRBV6-5	TRBJ2-7	TGTGCCAGCAGTTACTCGGGCGAGCAGTACTTC	CASSYSGEQYF
-	once	TRBV6-5	TRBJ2-5	TGTGCCACGTCGGAGCAAGAGACCCAGTACTTC	CATSEQETQYF
-	-	TRBV7-6	TRBJ1-2	TGTGCCAGCAGCTTCGGGGGTTCAGACTATGGCTACACCTTC	CASSFGGSDYGYTF
-	-	TRBV3-1/TRBV3-2	TRBJ2-7	TGTGCCAGCAGCCAAGTCGACGAGCAGTACTTC	CASSQVDEQYF
-	-	TRBV24-1	TRBJ1-1	TGTGCCACCAGTACAGGAGGAAGGGCTGAAGCTTTCTTT	CATSTGGRAEAFF
TRBD2	-	TRBV7-9	TRBJ2-7	TGTGCCAGCAGCCGCGCCGGGACTAGCGGTTCCTACGAGCAGTACTTC	CASSRAGTSGSYEQYF
TRBD1	-	TRBV5-1	TRBJ2-7	TGCGCCAGCGCCGTAGGGGGACAGGGCTTCTACGAGCAGTACTTC	CASAVGGQGFYEQYF
-	-	TRBV5-5	TRBJ1-1	TGTGCCAGCAGCTTGGGCGGGGGGCACACTGAAGCTTTCTTT	CASSLGGGHTEAFF
TRBD2	-	TRBV19	TRBJ2-3	TGTGCCAGCCATTTAGCGGGGAGCACAGATACGCAGTATTTT	CASHLAGSTDTQYF
-	few	TRBV9	TRBJ2-1	TGTGCCAGCAGCGTAGATCCCAGCTCTTACAATGAGCAGTTCTTC	CASSVDPSSYNEQFF
-	-	TRBV3-1/TRBV3-2	TRBJ2-7	TGTGCCAGCAGTGCCGGGGTGGCGGACGAGCAGTACTTC	CASSAGVADEQYF
-	-	TRBV7-6	TRBJ2-7	TGTGCCAGCAGCTTAGCACGGGACGCCTCCTACGAGCAGTACTTC	CASSLARDASYEQYF
-	medium-sized	TRBV4-2	TRBJ2-7	TGTGCCAGCAGCCAAAGGGGGGAGGGAGGGCCAAGCGAGCAGTACTTC	CASSQRGEGGPSEQYF
TRBD2	-	TRBV5-1	TRBJ2-3	TGCGCCAGCAGCGCGGGAGTCGGTACGCAGTATTTT	CASSAGVGTQYF
-	-	TRBV18	TRBJ2-3	TGTGCCAGCTCTATCGGGGATACGCAGTATTTT	CASSIGDTQYF
-	-	TRBV27	TRBJ2-5	TGTGCCAGCAGTTTTCCTGTCTGCCGCGCCTCAGAGACCCAGTACTTC	CASSFPVCRASETQYF
TRBD2	once	TRBV6-4	TRBJ2-5	TGTGCCAGCAGTGCGAGTAGCGGGGCCGGAGAGACCCAGTACTTC	CASSASSGAGETQYF
TRBD1	-	TRBV28	TRBJ2-7	TGTGCCAGCGGTTCTAGGACAGGGTATGAAGAGCAGTACTTC	CASGSRTGYEEQYF
-	-	TRBV6-5	TRBJ1-5	TGTGCCAGCAGGACGAGAATTTATAGCAATCAGCCCCAGCATTTT	CASRTRIYSNQPQHF
-	-	TRBV7-9	TRBJ2-7	TGTGCCAGCAGCTTAACGGACCCCTACGAGCAGTACTTC	CASSLTDPYEQYF